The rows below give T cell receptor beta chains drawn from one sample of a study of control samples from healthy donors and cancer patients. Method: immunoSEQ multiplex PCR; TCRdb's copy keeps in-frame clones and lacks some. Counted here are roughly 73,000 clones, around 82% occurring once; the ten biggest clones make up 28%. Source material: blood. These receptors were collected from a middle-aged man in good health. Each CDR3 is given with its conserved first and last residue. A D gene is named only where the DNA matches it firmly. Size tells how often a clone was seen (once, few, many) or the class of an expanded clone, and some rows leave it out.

cdr3_nt: TGCGCCAGCAGCCAAGATATTCGGAGGTATGGCTACACCTTC
cdr3_aa: CASSQDIRRYGYTF
d_call: .
clone_size: .
v_call: TRBV4-3
j_call: TRBJ1-2

cdr3_nt: TGTGCCAGCAGCTCCCTACGGACAGGCAAAGGGACTAGCACAGATACGCAGTATTTT
cdr3_aa: CASSSLRTGKGTSTDTQYF
d_call: .
clone_size: .
v_call: TRBV7-6
j_call: TRBJ2-3

cdr3_nt: TGCGCCAGCAGCTACGGGACCGCCGAATATGGCTACACCTTC
cdr3_aa: CASSYGTAEYGYTF
d_call: .
clone_size: .
v_call: TRBV4-3
j_call: TRBJ1-2

cdr3_nt: TGTGCCAGCAGTTACTCGTACGCCCAGAACTATGGCTACACCTTC
cdr3_aa: CASSYSYAQNYGYTF
d_call: .
clone_size: .
v_call: TRBV6-5
j_call: TRBJ1-2

cdr3_nt: TGTGCCAGCAGTTACGTAGCGGGAGGGCCTTTGCTTTACAATGAGCAGTTCTTC
cdr3_aa: CASSYVAGGPLLYNEQFF
d_call: TRBD2
clone_size: .
v_call: TRBV6-2/TRBV6-3
j_call: TRBJ2-1

cdr3_nt: TGTGCCAGTAGCTATGACCCGAATCAGCCCCAGCATTTT
cdr3_aa: CASSYDPNQPQHF
d_call: .
clone_size: .
v_call: TRBV19
j_call: TRBJ1-5

cdr3_nt: TGCGCCAGCAGCTTTACACCCAGGGGCTCTGGAAACACCATATATTTT
cdr3_aa: CASSFTPRGSGNTIYF
d_call: .
clone_size: .
v_call: TRBV5-1
j_call: TRBJ1-3

cdr3_nt: TGTGCCAGTAGTATACGGGGGGGTAGCAATCAGCCCCAGCATTTT
cdr3_aa: CASSIRGGSNQPQHF
d_call: .
clone_size: .
v_call: TRBV19
j_call: TRBJ1-5

cdr3_nt: TGTGCCACCAGTGATTTGCGGCAGGGGTCGGGGTTGTCGGCAGATACGCAGTATTTT
cdr3_aa: CATSDLRQGSGLSADTQYF
d_call: .
clone_size: .
v_call: TRBV24-1
j_call: TRBJ2-3

cdr3_nt: TGCAGCGTTTCAGCCACGGTTAACTACGAGCAGTACTTC
cdr3_aa: CSVSATVNYEQYF
d_call: .
clone_size: .
v_call: TRBV29-1
j_call: TRBJ2-7

cdr3_nt: TGTGCCAGCAGCCCTGTGGGAGGATTAAGTGTGCAAAAACCGGAGCAGTTCTTC
cdr3_aa: CASSPVGGLSVQKPEQFF
d_call: .
clone_size: .
v_call: TRBV7-8
j_call: TRBJ2-1

cdr3_nt: TGTGCCAGCAGCCCCAGCCTTGTTGGTGAGCAGTTCTTC
cdr3_aa: CASSPSLVGEQFF
d_call: .
clone_size: .
v_call: TRBV12-3/TRBV12-4
j_call: TRBJ2-1

cdr3_nt: TGTGCCAGCAGCTTCGCCGGGCTTTGGGATTCACCCCTCCACTTT
cdr3_aa: CASSFAGLWDSPLHF
d_call: .
clone_size: .
v_call: TRBV5-6
j_call: TRBJ1-6

cdr3_nt: TGTGCCAGCAGCTTAGCCCTAGCGGGCCCCCAGACCAATGAGCAGTTCTTC
cdr3_aa: CASSLALAGPQTNEQFF
d_call: TRBD2
clone_size: .
v_call: TRBV7-6
j_call: TRBJ2-1

cdr3_nt: TGTGCCAGCAGTTACTCCGGCTTAGCGTACACCGGGGAGCTGTTTTTT
cdr3_aa: CASSYSGLAYTGELFF
d_call: .
clone_size: .
v_call: TRBV6-5
j_call: TRBJ2-2

cdr3_nt: TGTGCCAGCAGTGGACAGGGGATCGAGCAGTACTTC
cdr3_aa: CASSGQGIEQYF
d_call: TRBD1
clone_size: .
v_call: TRBV2
j_call: TRBJ2-7

cdr3_nt: TGTGCCAGCAACACTTCCGGGGGGGACGAGAACATTCAGTACTTC
cdr3_aa: CASNTSGGDENIQYF
d_call: TRBD2
clone_size: .
v_call: TRBV27
j_call: TRBJ2-4

cdr3_nt: TGTGCCAGCAGTACAGGACCCAATCAGCCCCAGCATTTT
cdr3_aa: CASSTGPNQPQHF
d_call: .
clone_size: .
v_call: TRBV14
j_call: TRBJ1-5

cdr3_nt: TGTGCCTGGGAGGGACAGGGGTTCAATCAGCCCCAGCATTTT
cdr3_aa: CAWEGQGFNQPQHF
d_call: TRBD1
clone_size: few
v_call: TRBV30
j_call: TRBJ1-5

cdr3_nt: TGTGCCAGCAGCGTAGAAGGTTTGGTAGCGGGGGACGAGCAGTTCTTC
cdr3_aa: CASSVEGLVAGDEQFF
d_call: TRBD2
clone_size: .
v_call: TRBV9
j_call: TRBJ2-1